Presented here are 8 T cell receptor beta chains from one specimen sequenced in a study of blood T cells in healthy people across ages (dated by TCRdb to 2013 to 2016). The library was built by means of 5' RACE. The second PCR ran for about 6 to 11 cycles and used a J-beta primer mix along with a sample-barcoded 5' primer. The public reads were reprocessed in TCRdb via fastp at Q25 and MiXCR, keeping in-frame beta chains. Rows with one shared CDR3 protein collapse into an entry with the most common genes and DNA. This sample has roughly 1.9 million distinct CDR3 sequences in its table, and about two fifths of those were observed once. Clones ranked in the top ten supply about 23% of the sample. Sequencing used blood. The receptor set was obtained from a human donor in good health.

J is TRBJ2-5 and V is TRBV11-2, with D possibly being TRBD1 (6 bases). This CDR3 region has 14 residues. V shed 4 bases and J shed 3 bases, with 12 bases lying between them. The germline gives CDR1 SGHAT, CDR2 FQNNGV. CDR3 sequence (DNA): TGTGCCAGCAGCTACAGGGACCTTGAAGAGACCCAGTACTTC. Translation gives CASSYRDLEETQYF. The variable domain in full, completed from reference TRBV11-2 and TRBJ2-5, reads EAGVAQSPRYKIIEKRQSVAFWCNPISGHATLYWYQQILGQGPKLLIQFQNNGVVDDSQLPKDRFSAERLKGVDSTLKIQPAKLEDSAVYLCASSYRDLEETQYFGPGTRLLVL.

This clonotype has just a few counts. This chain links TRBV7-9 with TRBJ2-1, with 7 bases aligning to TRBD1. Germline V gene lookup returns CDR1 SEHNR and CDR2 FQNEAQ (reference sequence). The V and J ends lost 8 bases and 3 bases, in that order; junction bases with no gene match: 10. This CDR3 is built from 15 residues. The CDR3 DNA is TGTGCCAGCCGTGGGGACAGAGAATTCTACAATGAGCAGTTCTTC. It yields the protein CASRGDREFYNEQFF.

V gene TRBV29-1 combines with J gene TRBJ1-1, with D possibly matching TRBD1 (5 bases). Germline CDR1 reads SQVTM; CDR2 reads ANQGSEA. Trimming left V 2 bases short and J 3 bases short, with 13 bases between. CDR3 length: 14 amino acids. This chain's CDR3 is CSVELKGVYTEAFF. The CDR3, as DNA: TGCAGCGTTGAATTGAAAGGGGTGTACACTGAAGCTTTCTTT. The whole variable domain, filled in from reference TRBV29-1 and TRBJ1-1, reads SAVISQKPSRDICQRGTSLTIQCQVDSQVTMMFWYRQQPGQSLTLIATANQGSEATYESGFVIDKFPISRPNLTFSTLTVSNMSPEDSSIYLCSVELKGVYTEAFFGQGTRLTVV.

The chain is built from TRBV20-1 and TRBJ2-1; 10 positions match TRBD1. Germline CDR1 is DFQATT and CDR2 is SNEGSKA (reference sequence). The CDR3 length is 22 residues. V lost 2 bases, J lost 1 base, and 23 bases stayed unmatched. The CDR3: CSARPSPGGTGAQPRSYNEQFF. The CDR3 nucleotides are TGCAGTGCTAGACCTTCCCCCGGCGGGACAGGGGCCCAACCCCGATCCTACAATGAGCAGTTCTTC.

DNA for the CDR3: TGTGCCAGCAGTCCCGGATTCTTGAATGAGCAGTTCTTC. Protein sequence: CASSPGFLNEQFF. The chain uses TRBV28 and TRBJ2-1; no definite D call. CDR1 MDHEN and CDR2 SYDVKM come from the germline V gene. The CDR3 sequence is 13 residues long. The V gene lost 5 bases and the J gene lost 7 bases, with 12 bases spanning the gap.

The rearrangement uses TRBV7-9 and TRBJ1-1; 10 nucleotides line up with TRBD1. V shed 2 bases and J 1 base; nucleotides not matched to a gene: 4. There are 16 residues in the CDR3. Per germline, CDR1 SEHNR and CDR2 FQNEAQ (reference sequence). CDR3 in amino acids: CASSLKDRGGNTEAFF. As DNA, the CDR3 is TGTGCCAGCAGCTTAAAGGACAGGGGGGGGAACACTGAAGCTTTCTTT.

CDR3 amino acids: CASSTTGTSAFLYF. In DNA form, the CDR3 reads TGTGCCAGCAGCACCACCGGGACATCTGCTTTTCTGTACTTC. The chain has TRBV7-2 and TRBJ2-4, with D maybe TRBD1 (6 bases). V was shortened by 5 bases and J by 15 bases, with 23 bases between the two germline ends. The CDR3 length is 14 residues. In germline, CDR1 is SGHTA, CDR2 FQGNSA. The full variable domain, completed using reference TRBV7-2 and TRBJ2-4, is GAGVSQSPSNKVTEKGKDVELRCDPISGHTALYWYRQSLGQGLEFLIYFQGNSAPDKSGLPSDRFSAERTGGSVSTLTIQRTQQEDSAVYLCASSTTGTSAFLYFGAGTRLSVL.

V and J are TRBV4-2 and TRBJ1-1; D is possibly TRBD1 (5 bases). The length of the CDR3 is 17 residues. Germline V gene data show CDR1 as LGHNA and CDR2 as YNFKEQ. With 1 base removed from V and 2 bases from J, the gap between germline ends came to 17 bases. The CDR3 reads CASSQAILGTANTEAFF. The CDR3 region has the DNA TGTGCCAGCAGCCAAGCTATCCTCGGGACGGCTAACACTGAAGCTTTCTTT.